The 21 T cell receptor beta chains below come from one sample, sequenced in a study of T cells in Graves' hyperthyroidism and ophthalmopathy. Amplified TCR beta CDR3 regions came from RNA transcripts. With the HTBI primer set, the TCR CDR3 went through a first round of RT-PCR. Each CDR3 protein gets one entry after TCRdb re-called the multiplex PCR reads with MiXCR. This sample has 490,000 or so distinct CDR3 sequences; about 22% occur once, and the top ten carry around 50%. Sequencing used blood. These receptors came from an older woman with Graves' ophthalmopathy.

This rearrangement joins TRBV15 to TRBJ1-2; tentatively, D is TRBD1 (6 bases). Trimming pared 4 bases from V and 7 bases from J, leaving 16 bases between. This CDR3 region has 14 residues. CDR1 LNHNV and CDR2 YYDKDF come from the germline V gene (reference sequence). The DNA of the CDR3 is TGTGCCACCAGCATGGGGACACGGGTAGGTGGCTACACCTTC. Translation: CATSMGTRVGGYTF.

The table lists this clonotype with a few counts. The J gene is TRBJ2-1, the V gene TRBV7-9; the D is unclear. The CDR3 covers 16 residues. V lost 3 bases to trimming and J lost 2 bases, with 14 bases between them. Germline V gives CDR1 SEHNR, CDR2 FQNEAQ (reference sequence). CDR3 protein: CASSLRRTYTYNEQFF. CDR3 nucleotides: TGTGCCAGCAGCTTGCGAAGGACGTATACCTACAATGAGCAGTTCTTC.

This clonotype was seen ten or more times. The CDR3 loop reads CSVESYRIFPTEAFF. The DNA for the CDR3 is TGCAGCGTTGAAAGTTACCGAATATTTCCCACTGAAGCTTTCTTT. V and J are TRBV29-1 and TRBJ1-1; D is undetermined. The CDR3 length is 15 residues. Trimming removed 2 bases at V and 4 bases at J, with 17 bases between. Germline V gene data show CDR1 as SQVTM and CDR2 as ANQGSEA.

There are many counts of this clonotype. The J gene is TRBJ1-1, the V gene TRBV28; a possible D gene is TRBD1 (5 bases). CDR3 length: 11 residues. CDR1 and CDR2 from the germline V gene are MDHEN and SYDVKM. The V gene lost 6 bases and the J gene lost 10 bases, with 12 bases spanning the gap. CDR3 residues: CASSIRQSAFF. The DNA of the CDR3 is TGTGCCAGCAGCATTCGACAGTCAGCTTTCTTT.

As for this clonotype: A read error may be the cause here, since a much bigger clone is one base away. The V and J genes are TRBV7-3 and TRBJ1-1, with D perhaps matching TRBD1 (5 bases). This CDR3 region has 13 residues. Trimming removed 2 bases at V and 4 bases at J, with 8 bases between. Per germline, CDR1 SGHTA and CDR2 FQGTGA. CDR3 residues: CASSLGATTEAFF. CDR3 nucleotides: TGTGCCAGCAGCTTAGGGGCGACCACTGAAGCTTTCTTT. The complete variable domain, with remaining parts taken from reference TRBV7-3 and TRBJ1-1, reads GAGVSQTPSNKVTEKGKYVELRCDPISGHTALYWYRQSLGQGPEFLIYFQGTGAADDSGLPNDRFFAVRPEGSVSTLKIQRTERGDSAVYLCASSLGATTEAFFGQGTRLTVV.

This clonotype was detected ten times or more. The rearrangement links TRBV7-2 to TRBJ2-7, with TRBD1 matching over 9 bases. The CDR3 totals 14 residues. The ends lost 8 bases at V and 5 bases at J; junction bases unmatched: 10. Germline CDR1 reads SGHTA; CDR2 reads FQGNSA. The CDR3, as DNA: TGTGCCAGCGGGACAGGGACGGGGAGGAACGAGCAGTACTTC. The encoded protein is CASGTGTGRNEQYF.

The chain links TRBV30 to TRBJ2-7; D might be TRBD1 (6 bases). Looked up from germline, CDR1 is GTSNPN and CDR2 is SVGIG (reference sequence). The V end was cut by 4 bases, the J end by 0 bases, with 16 bases between. The CDR3 is 15 residues long. This CDR3 is CAWNPTGSVSYEQYF. The CDR3 DNA sequence: TGTGCCTGGAATCCAACAGGGAGCGTCTCCTACGAGCAGTACTTC.

The gene calls are TRBV19 and TRBJ1-5; 8 bases map to TRBD1. The germline CDR1 and CDR2 sequences are LNHDA and SQIVND (reference sequence). J gave up 6 bases and V 3 bases, and 7 bases lay outside the gene matches. The CDR3 length is 15 residues. In DNA form, the CDR3 reads TGTGCCAGTAGTATCGTTGGCAGGGGGCCTCAGCCCCAGCATTTT. Protein product: CASSIVGRGPQPQHF.

The chain carries TRBV20-1 and TRBJ2-1, with 7 bases aligning to TRBD2. The J segment lost 4 bases and the V segment lost 7 bases, leaving 10 bases of the junction unmatched. The CDR3 runs 14 residues. The germline CDR1 and CDR2 sequences are DFQATT and SNEGSKA (reference sequence). The CDR3 is CSGGMWGGYNEQFF. The CDR3 DNA is TGCAGTGGGGGGATGTGGGGGGGTTACAATGAGCAGTTCTTC.

The chain recombines TRBV19 with TRBJ1-3; D may be TRBD1 (5 bases). V lost 3 bases to trimming and J lost 2 bases, with 14 bases between them. The CDR3 extends over 16 amino acids. CDR1 LNHDA and CDR2 SQIVND come from the germline V gene (reference sequence). The CDR3 bases are TGTGCCAGTAGTATCGCCAGCTCGGGACCTGGAAACACCATATATTTT. Protein product: CASSIASSGPGNTIYF. Full variable domain (remainder filled in from reference TRBV19 and TRBJ1-3): DGGITQSPKYLFRKEGQNVTLSCEQNLNHDAMYWYRQDPGQGLRLIYYSQIVNDFQKGDIAEGYSVSREKKESFPLTVTSAQKNPTAFYLCASSIASSGPGNTIYFGEGSWLTVV.

This clonotype appeared many times. The V gene is TRBV10-2, the J gene TRBJ1-1; D call uncertain. Germline V CDR1 and CDR2: WSHSY, SAAADI. This CDR3 has 13 amino acids. V dropped 0 bases and J dropped 1 base, with 3 bases sitting between them. The CDR3 sequence: CASSESTNTEAFF. CDR3 nucleotides: TGCGCCAGCAGTGAGTCGACGAACACTGAAGCTTTCTTT.

The chain couples TRBV20-1 to TRBJ2-1; D remains ambiguous. V was shortened by 8 bases and J by 9 bases, with 14 bases between the two germline ends. The germline CDR1 and CDR2 sequences are DFQATT and SNEGSKA (reference sequence). This CDR3 has 11 residues. The CDR3 bases are TGCAGTCGGTGGACGCGGAGTGAGCAGTTCTTC. This translates into CSRWTRSEQFF.

This chain joins TRBV4-2 and TRBJ2-2, with a weak D call TRBD2 (5 bases). V was pared by 1 base and J by 8 bases, with 11 bases between. Germline CDR1 is LGHNA and CDR2 is YNFKEQ. There are 14 residues in the CDR3. The CDR3 loop is CASSQVRSGGELFF. CDR3 DNA sequence: TGTGCCAGCAGCCAAGTCAGGTCGGGGGGGGAGCTGTTTTTT.

The chain combines TRBV6-1 with TRBJ2-3, with no clear D. Germline values: CDR1 MNHNS, CDR2 SASEGT. The CDR3 extends over 11 amino acids. Trimming took off 6 bases at V and 6 bases at J, with 7 bases between the two ends. CDR3 coding DNA: TGTGCCAGCAGGTCCGGGGATACGCAGTATTTT. As protein: CASRSGDTQYF.

This clonotype occurred many times. The V call is TRBV11-3, the J call TRBJ2-1; 9 nucleotides line up with TRBD2. In germline, CDR1 is SGHNT, CDR2 YENEEA. With V trimmed by 1 base and J by 13 bases, 8 bases remained unmatched. The CDR3 is made up of 14 amino acids. CDR3 in DNA: TGTGCCAGCAGCTTAGGGTCTAGCGGGAAGCCCCAGTTCTTC. Encoded protein: CASSLGSSGKPQFF.

This clonotype appeared many times. This sequence joins TRBV2 and TRBJ2-7, with D hard to call. This CDR3 has 15 residues. CDR1 SNHLY and CDR2 FYNNEI come from the germline V gene. Trimming stripped 5 bases from V and 0 bases from J, with 14 bases between. The CDR3 DNA reads as TGTGCCAGCAGTCAGGAACTTGGAAGCTCCTACGAGCAGTACTTC. This encodes CASSQELGSSYEQYF.

The table lists this clonotype with many counts. The chain uses TRBV10-3 and TRBJ1-2; 8 nucleotides line up with TRBD1. The CDR3 has 13 residues. With V trimmed by 5 bases and J by 8 bases, 7 bases remained unmatched. Germline V gives CDR1 ENHRY, CDR2 SYGVKD. CDR3 amino acids: CAISRTGTVGYTF. CDR3 DNA: TGTGCCATCAGTAGGACAGGGACGGTAGGCTACACCTTC.

The chain uses TRBV7-8 and TRBJ2-5; D gene uncertain. Trimming stripped 6 bases from V and 4 bases from J, with 12 bases between. The length of the CDR3 is 13 residues. Germline CDR1 reads SGHVS; CDR2 reads FQNEAQ. The DNA for the CDR3 is TGTGCCAGCAGACAAGCCCCGGCAGAGACCCAGTACTTC. Protein product: CASRQAPAETQYF.

Many counts were recorded for this clonotype. The chain joins TRBV18 to TRBJ1-5; D remains ambiguous. The germline V and J ends were trimmed by 3 bases and 0 bases, with 12 bases remaining between them. CDR3 length equals 16 residues. Germline V gene data show CDR1 as KGHSH and CDR2 as LQKENI. The CDR3 region has the DNA TGTGCCAGCTCACCCGGTAGTACGGATAGCAATCAGCCCCAGCATTTT. Translation gives CASSPGSTDSNQPQHF.

The chain employs TRBV5-5 and TRBJ2-5; possible D gene TRBD1, 6 bases. The CDR3 covers 15 residues. V was clipped by 0 bases and J by 4 bases, with 13 bases between them. In germline, CDR1 is SGHKS, CDR2 YYEKEE (reference sequence). The CDR3 DNA follows: TGTGCCAGCAGCTTGGGAGCTGCAGGGGTAGAGACCCAGTACTTC. It encodes CASSLGAAGVETQYF.

This clonotype has at least ten counts. The chain links TRBV20-1 to TRBJ2-3; 12 nucleotides agree with TRBD2. The germline V gene encodes CDR1 DFQATT and CDR2 SNEGSKA (reference sequence). The trim removed 6 bases at V and 3 bases at J, leaving 7 bases unmatched. This CDR3 has 15 amino acids. CDR3 sequence (DNA): TGCAGTGCCCCAACCGGGACTAGCGGGACAGATACGCAGTATTTT. Amino acids: CSAPTGTSGTDTQYF.